This TCR beta chain was documented in a study of T cell changes during pregnancy in multiple sclerosis. The ends lost 4 bases at V and 4 bases at J; junction bases unmatched: 3. The CDR3 loop spans 15 amino acids. Germline V gene sequence: CDR1 SGHNT, CDR2 YENEEA. Produced via immunoSEQ multiplex PCR; TCRdb's table is partial and in-frame only. The table has 90,000 to 120,000 clones, under 95% seen once; the top ten hold over 0.65%. The input for sequencing was peripheral blood, taken in the third trimester of pregnancy. The V and J genes are TRBV11-3 and TRBJ2-5, with 13 nucleotides matching TRBD2. The TCR sequence derives from a female donor in good health, enrolled as a control in a pregnancy study. CDR3 region: CASSSGLAGIETQYF. The DNA of the CDR3 is TGTGCCAGCAGCTCGGGACTAGCGGGGATAGAGACCCAGTACTTC.